The present TCR beta chain was sequenced within a study of T cell changes during pregnancy in multiple sclerosis. Trimming pared 4 bases from V and 5 bases from J, leaving 18 bases between. The CDR3 covers 15 residues. The germline V gene has CDR1 MNHNY and CDR2 SVGAGI (reference sequence). Repertoires were generated with immunoSEQ multiplex PCR, while TCRdb's copy carries only in-frame clones and drops some. The sample comprises tens of thousands of clones, almost 95% of which are singletons, and roughly 0.71% rests with the top ten. The J gene is TRBJ2-7, the V gene TRBV6-6; the D gene is possibly TRBD1 (6 bases). The sample was CD4+ T cells from peripheral blood mononuclear cells, taken in the third trimester of pregnancy. This clonotype was obtained from a female donor with multiple sclerosis, enrolled in a pregnancy study. The CDR3 spells CASSFGGGLIDEQYF. For the CDR3, the DNA is TGTGCCAGCAGTTTCGGTGGGGGCTTGATAGACGAGCAGTACTTC.